This entry lists 21 T cell receptor beta chains sequenced from one sample in a study of blood T cell repertoires in COVID-19. Assay used: immunoSEQ multiplex PCR; TCRdb lists only in-frame clones, some missing. The table has under 300,000 clones, about 86% seen once. Specimen: peripheral blood. These receptors were taken from a man aged 60-69 years with acute or convalescent COVID-19.

V gene TRBV10-1 combines with J gene TRBJ1-1, with D perhaps TRBD1 (5 bases). The V gene's germline CDR1 is WNHNN and CDR2 SYGVQD (reference sequence). The CDR3 consists of 16 residues. V was pared by 6 bases and J by 0 bases, with 17 bases between. The CDR3 loop reads CASSEIGGVMNTEAFF. The CDR3 coding sequence is TGCGCCAGCAGCGAAATCGGGGGGGTAATGAACACTGAAGCTTTCTTT.

V is TRBV7-2 and J is TRBJ2-7; no clear D. The germline CDR1 and CDR2 sequences are SGHTA and FQGNSA. V lost 4 bases to trimming and J lost 2 bases, with 9 bases between them. CDR3 length: 13 residues. The CDR3 here is CASSSHPAYEQYF. The CDR3, as DNA: TGTGCCAGCAGCTCCCATCCGGCCTACGAGCAGTACTTC.

This clone was counted a single time. The rearrangement links TRBV15 to TRBJ2-1, with D possibly TRBD2 on 5 matching bases. Germline V CDR1 and CDR2: LNHNV, YYDKDF (reference sequence). The CDR3 is 13 residues long. Deletions cut 0 bases from V and 9 bases from J, with 9 bases between. The CDR3 loop reads CATSRDVEGEQFF. The CDR3 DNA reads TGTGCCACCAGCAGAGATGTTGAGGGTGAGCAGTTCTTC.

For the CDR3, the DNA is TGTGCCAGCAAGGACGGGATCCTCGGCGAGCAGTACTTC. Its protein is CASKDGILGEQYF. This chain links TRBV19 with TRBJ2-7, with D maybe TRBD2 (5 bases). The CDR3 has 13 amino acids. Germline lookup yields CDR1 LNHDA and CDR2 SQIVND (reference sequence). V lost 9 bases, J lost 6 bases, and 18 bases lay in between.

V is TRBV7-2 and J is TRBJ2-7; 8 bases match TRBD2. The ends lost 5 bases at V and 6 bases at J; junction bases unmatched: 9. The length of the CDR3 is 14 residues. The germline V gene has CDR1 SGHTA and CDR2 FQGNSA. CDR3 protein: CASSRTSHRSEQYF. The CDR3 DNA sequence: TGTGCCAGCAGCCGGACTAGCCATCGGTCCGAGCAGTACTTC.

The V call is TRBV7-9, the J call TRBJ1-5, with TRBD1 identical over 7 bases. V lost 5 bases, J lost 1 base, and 5 bases stayed unmatched. The CDR3 has 15 amino acids. Germline CDR1 is SEHNR and CDR2 is FQNEAQ (reference sequence). CDR3 sequence: CASSQGTVSNQPQHF. CDR3 in DNA: TGTGCCAGCAGCCAAGGGACAGTAAGCAATCAGCCCCAGCATTTT.

The chain uses TRBV11-3 and TRBJ1-3; no clear D. Germline assignment: CDR1 SGHNT and CDR2 YENEEA. V lost 0 bases to trimming and J lost 5 bases, with 11 bases between them. This CDR3 comprises 15 residues. The CDR3 reads CASSLEGADRNTIYF. The CDR3 DNA sequence: TGTGCCAGCAGCTTAGAGGGTGCAGACAGAAACACCATATATTTT.

The chain combines TRBV19 with TRBJ2-7, with 9 bases identical to TRBD1. The V gene end was trimmed by 4 bases and the J gene end by 6 bases; junction bases not matched to a gene: 10. The CDR3 covers 15 residues. Germline V gene sequence: CDR1 LNHDA, CDR2 SQIVND (reference sequence). DNA of the CDR3: TGTGCCAGTAGTAGGCAGGGACAGGGAGTCCGCGAGCAGTACTTC. It translates to CASSRQGQGVREQYF.

The gene calls are TRBV12-5 and TRBJ2-4; D perhaps matches TRBD1 (6 bases). The CDR3 consists of 17 residues. CDR1 and CDR2 from the germline V gene are LGHNT and FRNRAP. V shed 6 bases and J shed 0 bases, with 18 bases lying between them. Here the CDR3 reads CASGTTQGSLAKNIQYF. CDR3 nucleotides: TGTGCTAGTGGAACTACACAGGGATCTCTAGCCAAAAACATTCAGTACTTC. The entire variable domain, with the rest obtained from reference TRBV12-5 and TRBJ2-4, is as follows: DARVTQTPRHKVTEMGQEVTMRCQPILGHNTVFWYRQTMMQGLELLAYFRNRAPLDDSGMPKDRFSAEMPDATLATLKIQPSEPRDSAVYFCASGTTQGSLAKNIQYFGAGTRLSVL.

V is TRBV5-6 and J is TRBJ1-5; D call uncertain. Germline-derived CDR1 and CDR2 are SGHDT and YYEEEE. The V end was cut by 2 bases, the J end by 4 bases, with 10 bases between. The CDR3 consists of 14 residues. The CDR3 sequence is CASSLVGGNQPQHF. The DNA for the CDR3 is TGTGCCAGCAGCTTAGTAGGAGGGAATCAGCCCCAGCATTTT.

CDR3 region: CASSLDGGRTGEKLFF. In DNA, the CDR3 is TGCGCCAGCAGCTTGGATGGGGGGAGGACGGGTGAAAAACTGTTTTTT. V usage is TRBV5-1 and J usage is TRBJ1-4; D possibly corresponds to TRBD1 (5 bases). With 0 bases removed from V and 7 bases from J, the gap between germline ends came to 16 bases. The CDR3 is 16 residues long. Germline loops: CDR1 SGHRS, CDR2 YFSETQ.

The chain has TRBV4-3 and TRBJ1-2; D remains ambiguous. The CDR3 has 15 residues. The V and J ends lost 0 bases and 2 bases respectively, with 10 bases between them. Germline V gene sequence: CDR1 LGHNA, CDR2 YSLEER. The CDR3 region is CASSQDPAGNYGYTF. The CDR3 DNA follows: TGCGCCAGCAGCCAAGATCCGGCAGGAAACTATGGCTACACCTTC.

The chain has TRBV5-8 and TRBJ2-3; 10 bases line up with TRBD2. Trimming at V came to 1 base and at J to 7 bases, leaving 6 bases not matched to a gene. The CDR3 sequence is 15 residues long. Germline V gives CDR1 SGHTS, CDR2 YDEGEE. This CDR3 reads CASSLYASGRNTQYF. The CDR3, as DNA: TGTGCCAGCAGCTTGTATGCTAGCGGGAGAAATACGCAGTATTTT.

V is TRBV3-1 (or the pseudogene TRBV3-2) and J is TRBJ2-1; tentatively, D is TRBD1 (7 bases). From germline, CDR1 is LGHDT and CDR2 YNNKEL (reference sequence). The CDR3 has 13 residues. V was cut by 1 base and J by 9 bases, with 10 bases left in between. CDR3 coding DNA: TGTGCCAGCAGCCAAGTCCAGGGGGGTGAGCAGTTCTTC. This translates into CASSQVQGGEQFF.

This clone came up once. The chain carries TRBV15 and TRBJ1-3; the D is unclear. Per the germline V gene, CDR1 is LNHNV and CDR2 is YYDKDF (reference sequence). The length of the CDR3 is 15 residues. Trimming took off 0 bases at V and 0 bases at J, with 6 bases between the two ends. The CDR3 loop reads CATSRDGLSGNTIYF. CDR3 nucleotide sequence: TGTGCCACCAGCAGAGATGGACTCTCTGGAAACACCATATATTTT.

In this sample, this clone turned up once. This chain joins TRBV19 and TRBJ1-3, with D perhaps TRBD1 (6 bases). There are 15 residues in the CDR3. Germline CDR1 LNHDA, CDR2 SQIVND (reference sequence). V lost 5 bases and J lost 0, with 11 bases in between. In DNA, the CDR3 is TGTGCCAGTAGTTCCTCGGGACACTCTGGAAACACCATATATTTT. Its translation is CASSSSGHSGNTIYF.

This clone was counted a few times. The chain employs TRBV19 and TRBJ2-5; maybe TRBD1 (5 bases). Germline V gene lookup returns CDR1 LNHDA and CDR2 SQIVND (reference sequence). This CDR3 is built from 14 residues. Trimming shortened V by 3 bases and J by 0 bases, and 8 bases separated the two germline ends. CDR3 loop: CASSISTDQETQYF. The DNA of the CDR3 is TGTGCCAGTAGTATTTCGACAGACCAAGAGACCCAGTACTTC.

This clone was recorded only once. This chain connects TRBV5-5 to TRBJ1-5; 10 bases fit TRBD1. CDR1 is SGHKS and CDR2 is YYEKEE in the germline V gene (reference sequence). V shed 2 bases and J 2 bases; nucleotides not matched to a gene: 7. This CDR3 contains 17 residues. The CDR3 region is CASSFGQGGSGNQPQHF. Written as DNA, the CDR3 is TGTGCCAGCAGCTTCGGACAGGGGGGAAGCGGCAATCAGCCCCAGCATTTT.

This clone was picked up one time. This chain connects TRBV27 to TRBJ1-4; D ambiguous. Germline V gene data show CDR1 as MNHEY and CDR2 as SMNVEV (reference sequence). Trimming pared 0 bases from V and 8 bases from J, leaving 7 bases between. The CDR3 extends over 13 amino acids. As DNA, the CDR3 is TGTGCCAGCAGTTTATCGAGAAGAGAAAAACTGTTTTTT. It codes for CASSLSRREKLFF.

The J gene is TRBJ1-4, the V gene TRBV21-1; the table's D call, TRBD1, has no DNA check behind it. TRBV21-1 is a listed pseudogene. CDR3 length: 16 amino acids. DNA of the CDR3: TGTGCCAGCAGCGCTCAGGGTTCCGCAACTAATGAAAAACTGTTTTTT. This sequence encodes CASSAQGSATNEKLFF.

The V gene is TRBV27, the J gene TRBJ2-1; TRBD2 aligns across 7 bases. The CDR3 consists of 13 residues. Unmatched junction bases numbered 11, after V lost 5 bases and J lost 13 bases. The germline CDR1 and CDR2 sequences are MNHEY and SMNVEV (reference sequence). CDR3 residues: CASSGHPRDYQFF. Written as DNA, the CDR3 is TGTGCCAGCAGTGGGCACCCACGGGACTATCAGTTCTTC.